One sample yielded the 25 T cell receptor beta chains listed below, sequenced in a study of blood T cell repertoires in COVID-19. Profiled with immunoSEQ multiplex PCR; TCRdb holds only in-frame clones, not every one. The sample gives around 170,000 clones, around 83% of which show up once; about 1.5% is in the top ten. Sequencing was done on a sample of peripheral blood. These receptors were collected from a human donor in a cohort sampled during active COVID-19.

The V call is TRBV11-3, the J call TRBJ2-3, with 8 bases fitting TRBD2. CDR3 size: 15 residues. The ends lost 1 base at V and 7 bases at J; junction bases unmatched: 7. Germline V gene sequence: CDR1 SGHNT, CDR2 YENEEA. The CDR3 spells CASSLGQTSANTQYF. CDR3 bases: TGTGCCAGCAGCTTAGGGCAGACTAGCGCCAATACGCAGTATTTT.

This sequence joins TRBV7-9 and TRBJ2-3; a possible D gene is TRBD1 (5 bases). The CDR3 runs to 12 residues. Germline V lookup: CDR1 SEHNR, CDR2 FQNEAQ (reference sequence). Trimming removed 6 bases at V and 6 bases at J, with 10 bases between. The CDR3 nucleotides read TGTGCCAGCAGGCCAGACAGTGATACGCAGTATTTT. Its translation: CASRPDSDTQYF.

This chain joins TRBV28 and TRBJ1-4; TRBD1 is a possible D gene (6 bases). The V and J ends lost 5 bases and 7 bases respectively, with 14 bases between them. CDR3 size: 14 residues. Per the germline V gene, CDR1 is MDHEN and CDR2 is SYDVKM. CDR3 coding DNA: TGTGCCAGCAGTCCAGGGGCCAGGGGTGAAAAACTGTTTTTT. This codes for CASSPGARGEKLFF.

V is TRBV6-2 or TRBV6-3 and J is TRBJ2-7; the D gene is possibly TRBD2 (6 bases). Per germline, CDR1 MNHEY and CDR2 SVGEGT. Trimming removed 4 bases from V and 0 bases from J, with 19 bases in between. The CDR3 is 17 amino acids. The CDR3 DNA is TGTGCCAGCAGTTCCCCCAGTTTCGGGACTCGCTCCTACGAGCAGTACTTC. This translates into CASSSPSFGTRSYEQYF.

CDR3 DNA: TGTGCCAGCAGCTTACGCAGGGACTATGGCTACACCTTC. Residues: CASSLRRDYGYTF. This chain links TRBV7-9 with TRBJ1-2; the D gene is possibly TRBD1 (5 bases). CDR3 length: 13 amino acids. CDR1 SEHNR and CDR2 FQNEAQ come from the germline V gene (reference sequence). The V and J ends lost 2 bases and 3 bases respectively, with 7 bases between them.

The rearrangement links TRBV3-1 (or the pseudogene TRBV3-2) to TRBJ1-2; perhaps TRBD1 as D (5 bases). Trimming took off 10 bases at V and 0 bases at J, with 9 bases between the two ends. This CDR3 contains 12 residues. CDR1 LGHDT and CDR2 YNNKEL come from the germline V gene (reference sequence). CDR3 nucleotide sequence: TGTGCCATCGGGGGTACTAACTATGGCTACACCTTC. Protein: CAIGGTNYGYTF.

This chain connects TRBV24-1 to TRBJ2-6; D is possibly TRBD2 (6 bases). V was cut by 4 bases and J by 1 base, with 16 bases left in between. Germline loops: CDR1 KGHDR, CDR2 SFDVKD. The CDR3 has 18 residues. The CDR3 sequence: CATSDPGKGRSGANVLTF. The CDR3 DNA is TGTGCCACCAGTGACCCTGGAAAGGGGAGGTCTGGGGCCAACGTCCTGACTTTC.

The chain carries TRBV7-3 and TRBJ1-2; tentative D call: TRBD1 (6 bases). V was clipped by 5 bases and J by 7 bases, with 14 bases between them. CDR1 SGHTA and CDR2 FQGTGA come from the germline V gene. The CDR3 length is 13 residues. This CDR3 reads CASSLSQGLGYTF. In DNA, the CDR3 is TGTGCCAGCAGCCTTTCTCAGGGGCTTGGCTACACCTTC. The variable domain in full, with the rest retrieved from reference TRBV7-3 and TRBJ1-2, is GAGVSQTPSNKVTEKGKYVELRCDPISGHTALYWYRQSLGQGPEFLIYFQGTGAADDSGLPNDRFFAVRPEGSVSTLKIQRTERGDSAVYLCASSLSQGLGYTFGSGTRLTVV.

This rearrangement joins TRBV18 to TRBJ2-5, with D perhaps matching TRBD1 (5 bases). The V end was cut by 5 bases, the J end by 2 bases, with 15 bases between. The CDR3 has 15 residues. Germline assignment: CDR1 KGHSH and CDR2 LQKENI. The CDR3 protein is CASSSQWGTQETQYF. CDR3 DNA sequence: TGTGCCAGCTCATCCCAGTGGGGCACGCAAGAGACCCAGTACTTC.

The CDR3 here is CASRDRGQDTQYF. The CDR3 DNA follows: TGTGCCAGCCGGGACAGGGGGCAAGATACGCAGTATTTT. The rearrangement uses TRBV12-3 or TRBV12-4 and TRBJ2-3, with 12 bases aligning to TRBD1. The V segment lost 8 bases and the J segment 5 bases; nucleotides outside the gene matches: 2. CDR3 length: 13 residues.

The rearrangement links TRBV4-2 to TRBJ2-3; TRBD2 aligns across 12 bases. Germline V gene lookup returns CDR1 LGHNA and CDR2 YNFKEQ. The V and J ends lost 0 bases and 4 bases, in that order; junction bases with no gene match: 5. The CDR3 runs to 17 residues. CDR3 residues: CASSQEVASGGADTQYF. The CDR3 DNA reads TGTGCCAGCAGCCAAGAAGTGGCTAGCGGGGGGGCAGATACGCAGTATTTT.

This clone was seen only once. The rearrangement joins TRBV7-3 to TRBJ1-2; 9 bases are shared with TRBD1. This CDR3 spans 13 amino acids. The V segment lost 4 bases and the J segment 5 bases; nucleotides outside the gene matches: 2. The germline gives CDR1 SGHTA, CDR2 FQGTGA. CDR3 in amino acids: CASSYGTGYGYTF. The CDR3 DNA sequence: TGTGCCAGCAGCTATGGGACAGGGTATGGCTACACCTTC.

The chain links TRBV25-1 to TRBJ2-7, with TRBD1 identical over 8 bases. Unmatched junction bases numbered 4, after V lost 7 bases and J lost 2 bases. CDR3 length: 13 amino acids. Looked up from germline, CDR1 is MGHDK and CDR2 is SYGVNS. The CDR3 sequence: CASIRTGTYEQYF. The CDR3, as DNA: TGTGCCAGCATTCGGACAGGGACCTACGAGCAGTACTTC.

CDR3 sequence: CASSFDKSSYNEQFF. CDR3 DNA sequence: TGTGCCAGCAGCTTCGACAAGAGCTCCTACAATGAGCAGTTCTTC. V usage is TRBV27 and J usage is TRBJ2-1; D gene ambiguous. Trimming cost V 6 bases and J 0 bases, with 12 bases left between them. The V gene's germline CDR1 is MNHEY and CDR2 SMNVEV (reference sequence). CDR3 length equals 15 residues.

The sample holds a few counts of this clone. The V and J genes are TRBV11-2 and TRBJ2-1; 10 nucleotides line up with TRBD2. With 4 bases clipped from V and 2 bases from J, the junction kept 5 bases outside the gene matches. The CDR3 is 16 residues long. CDR1 SGHAT and CDR2 FQNNGV come from the germline V gene. This CDR3 is CASSSPGLATYNEQFF. The CDR3 DNA sequence: TGTGCCAGCAGCTCACCGGGACTAGCGACCTACAATGAGCAGTTCTTC.

The chain links TRBV4-1 to TRBJ1-5; no reliable D call. CDR1 is MGHRA and CDR2 is YSYEKL in the germline V gene. V dropped 2 bases and J dropped 3 bases, with 14 bases sitting between them. The CDR3 consists of 16 residues. CDR3 nucleotide sequence: TGCGCCAGCAGCCAACCCCGGGAGGGTCCCAATCAGCCCCAGCATTTT. Protein: CASSQPREGPNQPQHF.

The chain employs TRBV6-2 or TRBV6-3 and TRBJ1-1; D unresolved. Germline V lookup: CDR1 MNHEY, CDR2 SVGEGT. The CDR3 totals 13 residues. Trimming cost V 0 bases and J 10 bases, with 12 bases left between them. The CDR3 here is CASSYSIGRGAFF. The CDR3 DNA reads TGTGCCAGCAGTTACTCGATTGGGAGAGGAGCTTTCTTT.

The rearrangement joins TRBV21-1 to TRBJ2-3; the DNA was not used to check the table's D call, TRBD1. TRBV21-1 is an annotated pseudogene. This CDR3 is 13 amino acids long. The CDR3 here is CASRGGSQDTQYF. As DNA, the CDR3 is TGTGCCAGCAGAGGGGGTTCGCAGGATACGCAGTATTTT.

The genes are TRBV3-1 (or the pseudogene TRBV3-2) and TRBJ1-2; tentatively, D is TRBD1 (5 bases). V gave up 0 bases and J gave up 4 bases, with 12 bases separating them. The CDR3 runs to 15 residues. The germline V gene has CDR1 LGHDT and CDR2 YNNKEL (reference sequence). The CDR3 is CASSQDRGISYGYTF. CDR3 in DNA: TGTGCCAGCAGCCAAGATCGGGGGATATCCTATGGCTACACCTTC.

The rearrangement joins TRBV10-3 to TRBJ2-7; 9 bases are a match to TRBD1. CDR3 length equals 16 residues. CDR1 is ENHRY and CDR2 is SYGVKD in the germline V gene. V trimming: 4 bases; J trimming: 2 bases; junction bases outside the gene matches: 9. CDR3 loop: CAISVDRGTKPYEQYF. CDR3 coding DNA: TGTGCCATCAGTGTGGACAGGGGTACGAAACCCTACGAGCAGTACTTC.

The chain uses TRBV5-6 and TRBJ2-7; 10 nucleotides align to TRBD1. With 4 bases clipped from V and 6 bases from J, the junction kept 7 bases outside the gene matches. The germline V gene has CDR1 SGHDT and CDR2 YYEEEE. The CDR3 is 14 residues long. Written as DNA, the CDR3 is TGTGCCAGCAGCATTGACAGGGGGCGCGGCGAGCAGTACTTC. It specifies CASSIDRGRGEQYF.

J is TRBJ2-6 and V is TRBV19; D is ambiguous. CDR1 and CDR2 from the germline V gene are LNHDA and SQIVND (reference sequence). The length of the CDR3 is 13 residues. V lost 9 bases and J 0 bases, leaving 6 bases between the germline ends. CDR3 coding DNA: TGTGCCAGCCGGGTCTCTGGGGCCAACGTCCTGACTTTC. It is translated as CASRVSGANVLTF.

J is TRBJ2-2 and V is TRBV3-1 (or the pseudogene TRBV3-2); 10 nucleotides line up with TRBD2. Trimming cost V 2 bases and J 5 bases; bases outside gene matches: 5. From germline, CDR1 is LGHDT and CDR2 YNNKEL (reference sequence). The CDR3 has 16 amino acids. CDR3 coding DNA: TGTGCCAGCAGCCAACTCAGCGGGAGGGGGACCGGGGAGCTGTTTTTT. Residues: CASSQLSGRGTGELFF.

The V and J genes are TRBV11-3 and TRBJ2-1; D is undetermined. The CDR3 sequence is 14 residues long. Trimming removed 2 bases at V and 8 bases at J, with 13 bases between. Germline-derived CDR1 and CDR2 are SGHNT and YENEEA. The CDR3 coding sequence is TGTGCCAGCAGCTTACGTCAGCTAGGTCATGAGCAGTTCTTC. Encoded protein: CASSLRQLGHEQFF.

The J gene is TRBJ1-1, the V gene TRBV5-1; 7 positions match TRBD1. The CDR3 covers 15 residues. V shed 1 base, J shed 1 base, and the junction held 4 bases outside the gene matches. Germline V CDR1 and CDR2: SGHRS, YFSETQ. The CDR3 DNA sequence: TGCGCCAGCAGCTTGACAGGGGAGGAGAACACTGAAGCTTTCTTT. Its protein is CASSLTGEENTEAFF.